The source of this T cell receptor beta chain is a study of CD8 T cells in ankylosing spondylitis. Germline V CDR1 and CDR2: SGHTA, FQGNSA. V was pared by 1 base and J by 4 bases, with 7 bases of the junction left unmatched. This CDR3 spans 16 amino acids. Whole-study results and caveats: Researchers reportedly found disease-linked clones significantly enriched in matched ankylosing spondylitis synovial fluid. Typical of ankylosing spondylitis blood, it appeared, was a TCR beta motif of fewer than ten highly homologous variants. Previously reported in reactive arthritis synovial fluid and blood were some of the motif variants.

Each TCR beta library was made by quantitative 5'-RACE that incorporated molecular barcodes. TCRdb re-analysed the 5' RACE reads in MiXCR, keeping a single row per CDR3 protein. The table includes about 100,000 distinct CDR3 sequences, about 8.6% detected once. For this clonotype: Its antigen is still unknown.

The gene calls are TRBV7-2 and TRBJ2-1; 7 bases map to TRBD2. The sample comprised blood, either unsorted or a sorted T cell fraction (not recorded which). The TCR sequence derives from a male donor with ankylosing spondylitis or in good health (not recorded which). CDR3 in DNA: TGTGCCAGCAGCTTAGGACCCGCTAGCGGATACAATGAGCAGTTCTTC. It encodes CASSLGPASGYNEQFF. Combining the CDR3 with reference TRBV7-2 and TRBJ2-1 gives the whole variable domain GAGVSQSPSNKVTEKGKDVELRCDPISGHTALYWYRQSLGQGLEFLIYFQGNSAPDKSGLPSDRFSAERTGGSVSTLTIQRTQQEDSAVYLCASSLGPASGYNEQFFGPGTRLTVL.